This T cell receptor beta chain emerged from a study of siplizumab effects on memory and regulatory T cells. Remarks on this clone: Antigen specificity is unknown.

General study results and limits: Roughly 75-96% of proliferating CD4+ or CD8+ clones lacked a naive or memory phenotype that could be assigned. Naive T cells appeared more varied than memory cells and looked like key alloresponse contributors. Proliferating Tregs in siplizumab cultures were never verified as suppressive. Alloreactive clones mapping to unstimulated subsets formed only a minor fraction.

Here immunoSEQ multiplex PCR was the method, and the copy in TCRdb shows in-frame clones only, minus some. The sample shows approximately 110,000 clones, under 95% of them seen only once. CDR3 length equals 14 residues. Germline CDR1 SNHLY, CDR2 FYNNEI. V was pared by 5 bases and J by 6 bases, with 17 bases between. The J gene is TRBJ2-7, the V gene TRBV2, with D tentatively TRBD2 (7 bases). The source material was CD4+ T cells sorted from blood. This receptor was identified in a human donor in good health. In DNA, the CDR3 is TGTGCCAGCAGTAACGGGACACCGGGGGGCGAGCAGTACTTC. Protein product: CASSNGTPGGEQYF.